This TCR beta chain was recovered during a study of blood T cell repertoires in COVID-19. Overall study: PBMCs, B-cell-depleted T cells, or T cells provided the cDNA or gDNA that made up the material.

This clone is a singleton in its sample. CDR1 and CDR2 (germline): GTSNPN, SVGIG (reference sequence). J was trimmed by 3 bases and V by 7 bases; bases with no gene match: 5. The CDR3 contains 13 residues. Repertoires were generated with immunoSEQ multiplex PCR, while TCRdb's copy carries only in-frame clones and drops some. This sample has some 56,000 clones; 89% occur once, and the top ten carry less than 50%. The sequenced sample was peripheral blood. The J gene is TRBJ1-4, the V gene TRBV30; 7 positions agree with TRBD1. The receptor was isolated from a woman aged 55 to 70 with COVID-19, enrolled during active disease. CDR3 sequence reads: CASNRGPNEKLFF. The CDR3, as DNA: TGTGCCTCCAACAGGGGCCCTAATGAAAAACTGTTTTTT.